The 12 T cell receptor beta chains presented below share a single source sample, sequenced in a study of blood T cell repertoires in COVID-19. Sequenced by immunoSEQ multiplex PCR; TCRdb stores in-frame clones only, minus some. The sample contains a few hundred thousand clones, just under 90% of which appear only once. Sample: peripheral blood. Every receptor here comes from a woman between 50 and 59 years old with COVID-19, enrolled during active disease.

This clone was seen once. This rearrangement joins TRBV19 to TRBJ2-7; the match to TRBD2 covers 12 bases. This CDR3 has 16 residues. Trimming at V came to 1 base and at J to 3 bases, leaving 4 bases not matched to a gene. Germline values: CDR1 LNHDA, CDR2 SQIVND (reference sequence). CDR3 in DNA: TGTGCCAGTAGTATAGGCCTAGCGGGAGGGGTCTACGAGCAGTACTTC. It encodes CASSIGLAGGVYEQYF.

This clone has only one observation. The CDR3 reads CASSQGPSGSYNEQFF. CDR3 in DNA: TGTGCCAGCAGCCAAGGGCCTAGCGGGAGTTACAATGAGCAGTTCTTC. The chain carries TRBV4-2 and TRBJ2-1, with 10 bases matching TRBD2. Trimming took 1 base from V and 4 from J; bases not matched to a gene: 4. The germline V gene has CDR1 LGHNA and CDR2 YNFKEQ. The CDR3 has 16 residues.

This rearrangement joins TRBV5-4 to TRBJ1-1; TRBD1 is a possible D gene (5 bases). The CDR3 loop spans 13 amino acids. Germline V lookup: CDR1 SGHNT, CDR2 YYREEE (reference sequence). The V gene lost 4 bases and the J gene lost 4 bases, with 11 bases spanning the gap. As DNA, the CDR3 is TGTGCCAGCAGCGCCAGGGTTAGCACTGAAGCTTTCTTT. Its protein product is CASSARVSTEAFF.

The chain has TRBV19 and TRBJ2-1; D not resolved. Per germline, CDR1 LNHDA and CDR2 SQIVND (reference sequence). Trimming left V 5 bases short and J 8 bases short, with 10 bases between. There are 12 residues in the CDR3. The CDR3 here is CASSGPSDEQFF. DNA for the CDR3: TGTGCCAGTAGTGGGCCTTCAGATGAGCAGTTCTTC.

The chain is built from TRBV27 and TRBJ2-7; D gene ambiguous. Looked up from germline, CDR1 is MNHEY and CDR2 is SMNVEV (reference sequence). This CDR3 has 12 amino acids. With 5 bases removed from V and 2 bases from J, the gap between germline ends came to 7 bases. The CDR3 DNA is TGTGCCAGCAGTCCTTCCCCCTACGAGCAGTACTTC. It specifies CASSPSPYEQYF.

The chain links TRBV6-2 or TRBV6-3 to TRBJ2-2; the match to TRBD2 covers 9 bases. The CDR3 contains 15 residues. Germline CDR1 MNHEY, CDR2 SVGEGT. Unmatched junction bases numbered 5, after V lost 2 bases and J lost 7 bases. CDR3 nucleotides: TGTGCCAGCAGTTACCCTAGCGGGAATCGCGGGGAGCTGTTTTTT. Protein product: CASSYPSGNRGELFF.

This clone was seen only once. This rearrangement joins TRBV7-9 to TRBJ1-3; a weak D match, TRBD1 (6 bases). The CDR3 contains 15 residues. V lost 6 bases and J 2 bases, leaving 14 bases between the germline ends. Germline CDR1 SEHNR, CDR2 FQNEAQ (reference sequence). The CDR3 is CASRARDTTGNTIYF. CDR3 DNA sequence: TGTGCCAGCAGAGCCCGGGACACGACTGGAAACACCATATATTTT. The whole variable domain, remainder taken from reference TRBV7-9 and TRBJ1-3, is DTGVSQNPRHKITKRGQNVTFRCDPISEHNRLYWYRQTLGQGPEFLTYFQNEAQLEKSRLLSDRFSAERPKGSFSTLEIQRTEQGDSAMYLCASRARDTTGNTIYFGEGSWLTVV.

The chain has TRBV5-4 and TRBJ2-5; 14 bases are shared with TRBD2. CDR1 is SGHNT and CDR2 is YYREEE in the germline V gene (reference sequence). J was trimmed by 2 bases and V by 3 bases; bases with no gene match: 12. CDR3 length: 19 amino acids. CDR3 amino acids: CASSSGAPGLAGGQETQYF. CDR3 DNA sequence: TGTGCCAGCAGCTCAGGAGCGCCTGGACTAGCGGGAGGACAAGAGACCCAGTACTTC.

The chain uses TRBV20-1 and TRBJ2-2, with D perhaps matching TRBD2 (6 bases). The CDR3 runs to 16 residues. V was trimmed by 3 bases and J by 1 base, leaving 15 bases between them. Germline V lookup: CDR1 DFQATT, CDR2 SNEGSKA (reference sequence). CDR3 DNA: TGCAGTGCTAGTGGTTTCATAGCGGAGAACACCGGGGAGCTGTTTTTT. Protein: CSASGFIAENTGELFF.

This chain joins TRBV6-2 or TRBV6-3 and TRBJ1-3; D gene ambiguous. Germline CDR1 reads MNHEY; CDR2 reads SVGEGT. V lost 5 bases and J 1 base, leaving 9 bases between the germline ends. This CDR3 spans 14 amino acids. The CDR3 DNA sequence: TGTGCCAGCAGTCTCGCCGGGTCTGGAAACACCATATATTTT. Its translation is CASSLAGSGNTIYF.

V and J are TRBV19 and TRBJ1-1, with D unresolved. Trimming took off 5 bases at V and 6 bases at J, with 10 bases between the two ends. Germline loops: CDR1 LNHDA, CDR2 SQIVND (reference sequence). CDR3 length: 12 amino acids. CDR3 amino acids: CASSFFRAEAFF. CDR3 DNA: TGTGCCAGTAGTTTCTTTCGGGCTGAAGCTTTCTTT.

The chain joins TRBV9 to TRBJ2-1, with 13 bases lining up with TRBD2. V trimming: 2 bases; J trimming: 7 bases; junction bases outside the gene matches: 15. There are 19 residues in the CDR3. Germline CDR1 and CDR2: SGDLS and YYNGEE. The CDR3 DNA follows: TGTGCCAGCAGCGTTTATTACTACGCCGGGACTAGCGGGATAAATGAGCAGTTCTTC. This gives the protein CASSVYYYAGTSGINEQFF.